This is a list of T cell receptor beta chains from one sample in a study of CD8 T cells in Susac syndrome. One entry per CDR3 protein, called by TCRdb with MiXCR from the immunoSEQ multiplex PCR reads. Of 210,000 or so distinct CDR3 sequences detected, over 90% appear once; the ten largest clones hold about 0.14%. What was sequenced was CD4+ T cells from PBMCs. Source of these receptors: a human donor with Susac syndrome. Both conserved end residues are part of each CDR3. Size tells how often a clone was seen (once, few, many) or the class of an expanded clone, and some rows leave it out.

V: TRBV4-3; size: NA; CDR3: CASSQGLGGSETQYF
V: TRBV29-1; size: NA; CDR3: CSVTSGGRGEAFF
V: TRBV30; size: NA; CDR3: CAWNALIADFIYGYTF
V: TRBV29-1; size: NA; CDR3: CSVTHDGGRQETQYF
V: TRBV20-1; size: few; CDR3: CSAFTGQMLYEQYF
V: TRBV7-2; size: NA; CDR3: CASSLVQGGTQPQHF
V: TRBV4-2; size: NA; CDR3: CASSQVGGDEKLFF
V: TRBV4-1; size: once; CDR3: CASSQEGGGGTYEQYF
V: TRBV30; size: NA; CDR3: CAWSSGTGRSGANVLTF
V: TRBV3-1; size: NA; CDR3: CASRPTVNTEAFF
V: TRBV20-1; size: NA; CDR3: CSARDRTGGQETQYF
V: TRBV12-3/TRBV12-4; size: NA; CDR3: CAGGTGDNSPLHF
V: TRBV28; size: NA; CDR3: CASSLVIADTQYF
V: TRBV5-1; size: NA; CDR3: CASSPPGQGLNEQFF
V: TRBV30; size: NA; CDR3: CAWAGGESEQYF
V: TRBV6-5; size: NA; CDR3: CASSLGLAGAHQYF
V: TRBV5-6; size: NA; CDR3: CASSRTGGSQETQYF
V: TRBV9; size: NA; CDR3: CASSVGTGRNQPQHF
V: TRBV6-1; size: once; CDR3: CASTHMNTEAFF
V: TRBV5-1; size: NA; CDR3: CASSPAPPQETQYF
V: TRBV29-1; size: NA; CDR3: CSAALQGSETQYF
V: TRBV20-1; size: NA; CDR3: CSAAGLTYGYTF
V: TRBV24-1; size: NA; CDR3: CATSDSRGDYNEQFF
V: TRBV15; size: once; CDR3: CATSRESSGQETQYF
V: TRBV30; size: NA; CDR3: CAWNQQGNYGYTF
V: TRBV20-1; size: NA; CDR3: CSANTGSNYGYTF
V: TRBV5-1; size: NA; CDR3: CASSLGRRGGYEQYF
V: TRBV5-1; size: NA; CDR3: CASSLASLGRETQYF
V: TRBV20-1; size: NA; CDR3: CSARRERGEYFHFFQFF